Below are 8 T cell receptor beta chains sequenced from a single sample in a study of T-cell memory formation after mild COVID-19. TCRdb reanalysed the 5' RACE reads using MiXCR and keeps one entry per CDR3 protein. The sample records 500,000 to 600,000 distinct CDR3 sequences, 15% to 20% being singletons. The source material was PBMCs or a T cell subset sorted from them (not recorded which). These receptors were taken from an adult woman who had mild COVID-19 (a few samples of this study predate the infection). Cell type and time point are not known.

V is TRBV7-6 and J is TRBJ2-3; D ambiguous. CDR3 length: 13 amino acids. V gave up 6 bases and J gave up 5 bases, with 12 bases separating them. The germline V gene encodes CDR1 SGHVS and CDR2 FNYEAQ. In nucleotides, the CDR3 is TGTGCCAGCAGACAAGCCACCCTAGATACGCAGTATTTT. It translates to CASRQATLDTQYF.

The chain recombines TRBV7-9 with TRBJ1-1, with unresolved D. In germline, CDR1 is SEHNR, CDR2 FQNEAQ (reference sequence). Trimming took 3 bases from V and 6 from J, leaving 11 bases between them. The CDR3 is 13 amino acids. CDR3 loop: CASSFGGPPEAFF. The CDR3 DNA sequence: TGTGCCAGCAGCTTCGGAGGTCCTCCTGAAGCTTTCTTT.

This clonotype has a handful of counts. Here the CDR3 DNA reads TGCGCCAGCAGGGGCGTGGGCTCTAGACCTGGGACTAATGAAAAACTGTTTTTT. It is translated as CASRGVGSRPGTNEKLFF. The chain couples TRBV5-1 to TRBJ1-4; D gene unclear. CDR3 size: 18 residues. Trimming pared 5 bases from V and 2 bases from J, leaving 22 bases between. The V gene's germline CDR1 is SGHRS and CDR2 YFSETQ.

This clonotype was seen a handful of times. This chain connects TRBV18 to TRBJ2-7, with 12 bases that match TRBD2. CDR1 is KGHSH, CDR2 LQKENI, per germline. With V trimmed by 2 bases and J by 5 bases, 13 bases remained unmatched. This CDR3 has 18 amino acids. The CDR3 loop is CASSPLALAGGNRDEQYF. The CDR3, as DNA: TGTGCCAGCTCACCATTGGCACTAGCGGGAGGAAATCGGGACGAGCAGTACTTC. The whole variable domain, remainder taken from reference TRBV18 and TRBJ2-7, is NAGVMQNPRHLVRRRGQEARLRCSPMKGHSHVYWYRQLPEEGLKFMVYLQKENIIDESGMPKERFSAEFPKEGPSILRIQQVVRGDSAAYFCASSPLALAGGNRDEQYFGPGTRLTVT.

The chain carries TRBV12-3 or TRBV12-4 and TRBJ1-2; 8 nucleotides line up with TRBD1. The ends lost 4 bases at V and 3 bases at J; junction bases unmatched: 16. The CDR3 length is 18 residues. CDR3 in DNA: TGTGCCAGCAGTTCCTACCGGACAGGGTCACCCTGGCACTATGGCTACACCTTC. Translating it yields CASSSYRTGSPWHYGYTF.

The chain links TRBV10-3 to TRBJ2-6; D gene uncertain. This CDR3 region has 15 residues. From germline, CDR1 is ENHRY and CDR2 SYGVKD. Trimming stripped 0 bases from V and 2 bases from J, with 5 bases between. Written as DNA, the CDR3 is TGTGCCATCAGTGAGTCGGCGACTGGGGCCAACGTCCTGACTTTC. Translated: CAISESATGANVLTF.

This clonotype appeared a few times. The genes are TRBV7-6 and TRBJ2-3; D possibly matches TRBD1 or TRBD2 (5 bases each). V gave up 2 bases and J gave up 4 bases, with 7 bases separating them. Germline CDR1 is SGHVS and CDR2 is FNYEAQ. This CDR3 has 13 amino acids. The CDR3 DNA follows: TGTGCCAGCAGCTTAATGGGGGCAGATACGCAGTATTTT. Translating gives CASSLMGADTQYF.

The rearrangement links TRBV19 to TRBJ2-2; 8 nucleotides align to TRBD2. With 1 base clipped from V and 0 bases from J, the junction kept 7 bases outside the gene matches. Germline V gives CDR1 LNHDA, CDR2 SQIVND (reference sequence). This CDR3 comprises 18 residues. The CDR3: CASSIVGSGDANTGELFF. The CDR3 DNA reads as TGTGCCAGTAGTATAGTAGGTAGCGGGGACGCGAACACCGGGGAGCTGTTTTTT.